The 28 T cell receptor beta chains listed next were all sequenced from one sample in a study of siplizumab effects on memory and regulatory T cells. TCRdb's copy holds only in-frame clones and misses some; the assay was immunoSEQ multiplex PCR. The data contain about 100,000 clones, roughly 94% of them seen just once; the ten biggest clones take up about 1.4%. Sequences were obtained from non-Treg CD4+ T cells sorted from blood. These receptors all come from a human donor in good health.

The CDR3 coding sequence is TGTGCCAGCAGCCCAGGACTAGCGGGAACCTACGAGCAGTACTTC. It translates to CASSPGLAGTYEQYF. The chain joins TRBV5-4 to TRBJ2-7, with 12 bases matching TRBD2. After removal of 4 bases from V and 2 bases from J, the junction contained 4 bases not matched to a gene. Per germline, CDR1 SGHNT and CDR2 YYREEE (reference sequence). This CDR3 has 15 amino acids.

This chain connects TRBV15 to TRBJ2-1; no firm D call. This CDR3 has 12 amino acids. Germline V lookup: CDR1 LNHNV, CDR2 YYDKDF (reference sequence). Between the trimmed V and J ends, which lost 0 bases and 9 bases, there was a span of 6 bases. The CDR3 here is CATSRDRIEQFF. CDR3 nucleotides: TGTGCCACCAGCAGAGATCGTATTGAGCAGTTCTTC.

V and J are TRBV2 and TRBJ1-2, with D possibly TRBD1 on 6 matching bases. The CDR3 contains 12 residues. Trimming removed 4 bases from V and 7 bases from J, with 10 bases in between. Germline V lookup: CDR1 SNHLY, CDR2 FYNNEI. DNA for the CDR3: TGTGCCAGCAGTGCAGGGGTTGGTGGCTACACCTTC. As protein: CASSAGVGGYTF.

The rearrangement uses TRBV20-1 and TRBJ2-7, with D unclear. V lost 5 bases and J 6 bases, leaving 11 bases between the germline ends. The CDR3 consists of 11 residues. Germline V gives CDR1 DFQATT, CDR2 SNEGSKA (reference sequence). CDR3 region: CSAFKGSEQYF. The CDR3 DNA reads as TGCAGTGCTTTTAAGGGCTCCGAGCAGTACTTC.

CDR3 DNA sequence: TGCAGCGTCCGGAGCGCCGCAGATACGCAGTATTTT. As protein: CSVRSAADTQYF. This chain links TRBV29-1 with TRBJ2-3; D is unclear. Trimming removed 6 bases from V and 4 bases from J, with 11 bases in between. CDR3 size: 12 residues. The germline V gene has CDR1 SQVTM and CDR2 ANQGSEA.

The chain uses TRBV5-6 and TRBJ1-6; no clear D gene. The CDR3 runs to 16 residues. The germline CDR1 and CDR2 sequences are SGHDT and YYEEEE. V lost 0 bases and J 0 bases, leaving 7 bases between the germline ends. The CDR3 DNA reads as TGTGCCAGCAGCTTGGGCATTCGCTCCTATAATTCACCCCTCCACTTT. This codes for CASSLGIRSYNSPLHF.

The chain couples TRBV28 to TRBJ1-5; D is unresolved. Per germline, CDR1 MDHEN and CDR2 SYDVKM. CDR3 length: 14 residues. Trimming cost V 2 bases and J 5 bases, with 10 bases left between them. The CDR3 spells CASSLRSGDQPQHF. The DNA for the CDR3 is TGTGCCAGCAGTTTACGCTCCGGAGATCAGCCCCAGCATTTT.

Remarks on this clone: The sample contains more than one DNA sequence encoding this CDR3. The genes are TRBV28 and TRBJ2-2; D is unresolved. The V gene lost 3 bases and the J gene lost 6 bases, with 5 bases spanning the gap. CDR1 is MDHEN, CDR2 SYDVKM, per germline. CDR3 length equals 12 residues. The CDR3 DNA is TGTGCCAGCAGTTTTTCCGCCGGGGAGCTGTTTTTT. Translated, it gives CASSFSAGELFF.

The chain carries TRBV5-1 and TRBJ2-1; 7 positions match TRBD1. Germline values: CDR1 SGHRS, CDR2 YFSETQ. J gave up 8 bases and V 4 bases, and 12 bases lay outside the gene matches. The CDR3 covers 15 residues. CDR3 region: CASSPGQQSYDEQFF. For the CDR3, the DNA is TGCGCCAGCAGCCCGGGACAGCAGTCTTACGATGAGCAGTTCTTC.

The genes are TRBV2 and TRBJ2-5; 7 bases agree with TRBD1. CDR1 is SNHLY, CDR2 FYNNEI, per germline. With 5 bases clipped from V and 2 bases from J, the junction kept 8 bases outside the gene matches. This CDR3 is 15 amino acids long. As DNA, the CDR3 is TGTGCCAGCAGTTCCGACAGGGAAATTCAAGAGACCCAGTACTTC. Residues: CASSSDREIQETQYF.

The V gene is TRBV18, the J gene TRBJ2-3; unclear D gene. Trimming took off 3 bases at V and 0 bases at J, with 13 bases between the two ends. CDR1 and CDR2 (germline): KGHSH, LQKENI. The CDR3 has 16 residues. CDR3 region: CASSPSGISSTDTQYF. For the CDR3, the DNA is TGTGCCAGCTCACCTTCTGGCATCTCTAGCACAGATACGCAGTATTTT.

V usage is TRBV5-4 and J usage is TRBJ1-2, with TRBD1 matching 11 bases. The J segment lost 6 bases and the V segment lost 4 bases, leaving 5 bases of the junction unmatched. The CDR3 is 14 amino acids. Per the germline V gene, CDR1 is SGHNT and CDR2 is YYREEE (reference sequence). The DNA for the CDR3 is TGTGCCAGCAGCCCGCCGGGACAGGGGGATGGCTACACCTTC. Amino acids: CASSPPGQGDGYTF.

The chain is built from TRBV28 and TRBJ1-1, with a weak D call TRBD1 (6 bases). The CDR3 totals 14 residues. Germline V gene data show CDR1 as MDHEN and CDR2 as SYDVKM. Trimming took off 7 bases at V and 2 bases at J, with 14 bases between the two ends. Written as DNA, the CDR3 is TGTGCCAGCATTCTTTTGACAGGTAACACTGAAGCTTTCTTT. Translated, it gives CASILLTGNTEAFF.

This chain connects TRBV6-1 to TRBJ1-3; 7 nucleotides line up with TRBD1. After removal of 7 bases from V and 4 bases from J, the junction contained 10 bases not matched to a gene. Germline V gene data show CDR1 as MNHNS and CDR2 as SASEGT. There are 15 residues in the CDR3. The DNA for the CDR3 is TGTGCCAGCACCTCCAAGGGGGCCAGCGGAAACACCATATATTTT. This gives the protein CASTSKGASGNTIYF.

The chain uses TRBV7-3 and TRBJ2-3; TRBD2 agrees at 11 bases. Trimming took 5 bases from V and 2 from J; bases not matched to a gene: 6. The CDR3 has 16 amino acids. CDR1 and CDR2 from the germline V gene are SGHTA and FQGTGA. CDR3 protein: CASSGTSGGYTDTQYF. The CDR3 DNA is TGTGCCAGCAGCGGAACTAGCGGGGGTTACACAGATACGCAGTATTTT.

This chain connects TRBV28 to TRBJ2-7, with 7 bases fitting TRBD1. Germline lookup yields CDR1 MDHEN and CDR2 SYDVKM. The CDR3 runs 14 residues. Trimming removed 7 bases from V and 4 bases from J; junction bases left unmatched: 10. Here the CDR3 DNA reads TGTGCCAGCACTCAACCGGACAGGAGGTACGAGCAGTACTTC. It yields the protein CASTQPDRRYEQYF.

For the CDR3, the DNA is TGTGCCATCAGTGAGGATCTCTACGAGCAGTACTTC. Its translation is CAISEDLYEQYF. This chain uses TRBV10-3 with TRBJ2-7; D is undetermined. The CDR3 sequence is 12 residues long. Germline V gene data show CDR1 as ENHRY and CDR2 as SYGVKD. V lost 2 bases and J 3 bases, leaving 5 bases between the germline ends.

V is TRBV28 and J is TRBJ2-7, with 8 bases lining up with TRBD2. The CDR3 contains 17 residues. In germline, CDR1 is MDHEN, CDR2 SYDVKM. Losses at the gene ends were 3 bases for V and 4 bases for J; bases not matched to a gene: 14. In DNA, the CDR3 is TGTGCCAGCAGTTTTATATTGTCGGGACTAGGACTATACGAGCAGTACTTC. This codes for CASSFILSGLGLYEQYF.

This clone was counted a single time. The J gene is TRBJ1-1, the V gene TRBV6-1; a weak D match, TRBD1 (5 bases). Between the trimmed V and J ends, which lost 1 base and 3 bases, there was a span of 9 bases. The CDR3 covers 14 residues. CDR1 MNHNS and CDR2 SASEGT come from the germline V gene. The CDR3 protein is CASSEDRRDTEAFF. DNA for the CDR3: TGTGCCAGCAGTGAAGACAGGCGGGACACTGAAGCTTTCTTT.

The V gene is TRBV5-1, the J gene TRBJ2-3; TRBD2 agrees at 15 bases. CDR3 length: 19 residues. Germline trimming cut 1 base from V and 2 bases from J; bases unmatched to any gene: 8. CDR1 is SGHRS, CDR2 YFSETQ, per germline. The CDR3 loop reads CASSLTGTSGRRLTDTQYF. Written as DNA, the CDR3 is TGCGCCAGCAGCTTGACCGGGACTAGCGGGAGGAGACTCACAGATACGCAGTATTTT.

The rearrangement links TRBV2 to TRBJ1-2, with unresolved D. V shed 9 bases and J shed 4 bases, with 18 bases lying between them. This CDR3 spans 14 amino acids. The germline CDR1 and CDR2 sequences are SNHLY and FYNNEI. CDR3 sequence (DNA): TGTGCCAGGGGCGGGGAAGGTCCCAGCTATGGCTACACCTTC. Protein: CARGGEGPSYGYTF.

The chain recombines TRBV27 with TRBJ1-1, with TRBD1 matching 7 bases. The junction had 10 bases not matched to a gene; V was cut back by 8 bases and J by 4 bases. Germline-derived CDR1 and CDR2 are MNHEY and SMNVEV (reference sequence). The CDR3 length is 14 residues. CDR3 in DNA: TGTGCCAGCTTCAAGGTTGACAGGGCCACTGAAGCTTTCTTT. This translates into CASFKVDRATEAFF.

In nucleotides, the CDR3 is TGTGCCAGCAGCTCTAACCGATACGAGCAGTACTTC. Its protein is CASSSNRYEQYF. This chain uses TRBV11-2 with TRBJ2-7; D is uncertain. The V gene lost 4 bases and the J gene lost 4 bases, with 8 bases spanning the gap. The CDR3 runs to 12 residues. Germline values: CDR1 SGHAT, CDR2 FQNNGV.

The V gene is TRBV6-1, the J gene TRBJ2-1; 16 bases align to TRBD2. Germline trimming cut 4 bases from V and 9 bases from J; bases unmatched to any gene: 3. Per germline, CDR1 MNHNS and CDR2 SASEGT. This CDR3 spans 15 amino acids. CDR3 region: CASSAGLAGGVEQFF. In nucleotides, the CDR3 is TGTGCCAGCAGTGCGGGACTAGCGGGAGGGGTTGAGCAGTTCTTC.

The chain is built from TRBV11-2 and TRBJ2-7; possible D gene TRBD1, 6 bases. This CDR3 region has 13 residues. The V end lost 8 bases, the J end lost 6 bases, and 17 bases lay between the germline ends. The germline CDR1 and CDR2 sequences are SGHAT and FQNNGV. CDR3 bases: TGTGCCAGCCCAGGGGCCTACGGCTGCGAGCAGTACTTC. As protein: CASPGAYGCEQYF.

The rearrangement links TRBV7-9 to TRBJ2-1; 8 bases are shared with TRBD2. V lost 4 bases to trimming and J lost 9 bases; unmatched junction nucleotides: 14. The germline CDR1 and CDR2 sequences are SEHNR and FQNEAQ (reference sequence). The CDR3 length is 16 residues. CDR3 amino acids: CASSSLAGPRGGEQFF. The DNA of the CDR3 is TGTGCCAGCAGCTCGTTAGCGGGGCCCCGAGGGGGTGAGCAGTTCTTC.

The chain is built from TRBV9 and TRBJ1-2; D ambiguous. CDR3 length equals 15 residues. The V gene lost 0 bases and the J gene lost 2 bases, with 11 bases spanning the gap. Germline V gives CDR1 SGDLS, CDR2 YYNGEE. The CDR3 here is CASSVGVGVNYGYTF. The CDR3 bases are TGTGCCAGCAGCGTAGGCGTAGGTGTAAACTATGGCTACACCTTC.

The rearrangement links TRBV7-9 to TRBJ1-1, with 7 bases matching TRBD1. Germline CDR1 reads SEHNR; CDR2 reads FQNEAQ (reference sequence). The CDR3 contains 15 residues. With V trimmed by 4 bases and J by 1 base, 6 bases remained unmatched. CDR3 loop: CASSSLRDRNTEAFF. As DNA, the CDR3 is TGTGCCAGCAGCTCGCTCCGGGACAGGAACACTGAAGCTTTCTTT. Full variable domain (rest looked up from reference TRBV7-9 and TRBJ1-1): DTGVSQNPRHKITKRGQNVTFRCDPISEHNRLYWYRQTLGQGPEFLTYFQNEAQLEKSRLLSDRFSAERPKGSFSTLEIQRTEQGDSAMYLCASSSLRDRNTEAFFGQGTRLTVV.